This TCR beta chain was sequenced for a study of T cell repertoires in ileal Crohn's disease (dated by TCRdb to between 2019 and 2020). The study in broad terms: Median disease duration was approximately 8 years, and about 40% of patients were identified as active smokers at the time of surgery. Surgery was performed for a complication in all patients, with stricturing disease in around 60% and penetrating disease in roughly 40%. Roughly half of the patients were given postoperative therapy, with 11 to 12 receiving thiopurines and 18 receiving anti-TNF agents. The M0 samples consisted of biopsies taken from the inflamed part of the ileum within the surgical resection specimen. About 500 nanograms of biopsy DNA per sample were submitted for commercial TCRB immunosequencing. TCR repertoire analysis was done in some 55 Crohn's disease patients from a prospective multicentre cohort. The study was conducted in parallel with a multicentre cohort that was designed to identify predictors of early endoscopic recurrence following ileocolonic resection. Endoscopic postoperative recurrence was defined as a Rutgeerts score above i0. A total of roughly 170 mucosal samples from approximately 60 patients were sequenced, with samples obtained at several locations on the surgical specimen and at postoperative endoscopy. Study-level results and caveats: A significantly higher proportion of clonal expansions was observed in active smokers at surgery than in non-smokers (about 25% vs 20%, p=0.02). Sorted CD8 T cells carried more high-frequency clones than CD4 T cells, suggesting mucosal expansions were mainly CD8. Higher percentages of high-frequency clones at the time of surgery were linked to endoscopic recurrence, and every patient with clonality above 26.8% (18/57) had recurrence. Only a subgroup of patients, of unstated size, had their mucosal CD4 and CD8 T cells sorted and sequenced.

In its sample, this clone comes out as medium-sized (0.01 to 0.1%). Its binding antigen is unknown. Base-call qualities are not available, and no considerably larger clone is one nucleotide away. Sequences SGHTA (CDR1) and FQGNSA (CDR2) are obtained from the germline V gene. Counted from cysteine to phenylalanine, this CDR3 has 12 amino acids. Just CDR3 DNA is preserved here, 36 bases in frame from base 1. Trimming takes 7 bases from V and 3 bases from J, and the germline ends sit 10 bases apart. Read against the paper, the sample's time point label means: inflamed ileum from the surgical specimen. Eligible patients were adults with ileal or ileocolonic Crohn's disease who had an indication for ileocolonic resection. Whole ileal mucosal biopsies were kept frozen at -80 degrees C prior to DNA extraction. Genomic DNA was isolated from frozen whole biopsies using a TRizol-based method, and the DNA was quantified with a NanoDrop 2000 spectrophotometer.

The library was prepared using the immunoSEQ multiplex PCR assay. CDR3 regions were amplified from genomic DNA by Adaptive Biotechnology using a two-step, amplification bias-controlled multiplex PCR. Primers for every V and J gene segment were used in the first PCR, and barcodes and Illumina adapters were added in the second PCR. An Illumina instrument was used to sequence the CDR3 libraries. In the authors' own workflow: Vendor-provided pipelines were combined with custom analysis of raw data in R/Bioconductor under R version 3.3.0. Clonality, ranging from 0 to 1, was calculated as the inverse of the normalised Shannon entropy of all productive clones. The repertoire share taken up by the top 100 clones defined high-frequency clones, and only clones that passed a 95% confidence test were kept. Repertoire diversity was measured with the Simpson index, and overlap between samples was measured with the Morisita-Horn index. The table comes from immuneACCESS by way of TCRdb, which keeps in-frame sequences with V and J called. Part of the clones is missing from these tables; in studies checked, under half for an unresolved V gene and the rest for unknown reasons. V and J calls plus clone size are reproduced from that table; the DNA served to infer D and trimming. The sample has more than 15,000 clones on record, about three quarters of them singletons. 4% to 4.5% of the sample comes from the top ten.

The specimen was ileal tissue. The clonotype was recovered from an adult with Crohn's disease. In this chain, TRBV7-2 is recombined with TRBJ2-7; no D gene is confidently identified. Read as DNA, the sequence is TGTGCCAGCACCCTTTGGGACTACGAGCAGTACTTC. It codes for CASTLWDYEQYF.